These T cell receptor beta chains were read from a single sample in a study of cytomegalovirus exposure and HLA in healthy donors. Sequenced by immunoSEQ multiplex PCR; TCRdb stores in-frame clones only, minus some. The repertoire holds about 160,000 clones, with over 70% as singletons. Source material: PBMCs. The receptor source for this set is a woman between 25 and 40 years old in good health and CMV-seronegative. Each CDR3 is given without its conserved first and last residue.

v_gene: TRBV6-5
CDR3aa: ASSPGQVTGTQY

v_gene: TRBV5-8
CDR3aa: ASSLAGQNTGELF

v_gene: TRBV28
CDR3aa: ASSTPWEGNTEAF

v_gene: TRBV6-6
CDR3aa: ASTDRGGKGNTIY

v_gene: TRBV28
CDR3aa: ASTLTGTGAEAF

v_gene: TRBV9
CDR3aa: ASSVINTGELF

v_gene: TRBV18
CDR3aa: ASSPKDIEAF

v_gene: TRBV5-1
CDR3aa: ASSLAGRSGYT

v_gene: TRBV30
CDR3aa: AWTGGGYTQY

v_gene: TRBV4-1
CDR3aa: ASSQVGQGGNTIY

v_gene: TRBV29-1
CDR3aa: SVTGDSGNTIY

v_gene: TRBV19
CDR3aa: ASRGQGRNYGYT

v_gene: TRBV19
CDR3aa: ASSPTGGRAYQPQH

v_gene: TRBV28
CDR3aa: ASRPRGYGYT

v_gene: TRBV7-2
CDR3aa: ASSSQGVNTEAF

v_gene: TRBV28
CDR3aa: ASSLFSGGSYT

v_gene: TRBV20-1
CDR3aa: STSGGIGY

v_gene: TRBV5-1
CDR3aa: ASSLQGNEKLF

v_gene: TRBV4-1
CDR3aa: ASSQDPGAFSSYNEQF

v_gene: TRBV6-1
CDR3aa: AGRRDGLSYNEQF

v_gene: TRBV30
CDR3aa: AWSNGVGELF

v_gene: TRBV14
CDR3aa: ASSQVRGAGNTGELF

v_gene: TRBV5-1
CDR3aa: ASSLVGSGGRETQY

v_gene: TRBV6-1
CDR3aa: ASSDWGDSNQPQH

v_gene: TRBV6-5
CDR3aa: ASTTAGVNTEAF

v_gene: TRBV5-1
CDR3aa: ASSLEDRLYEQY

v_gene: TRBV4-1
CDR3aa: ASSHPGQGYSPLH

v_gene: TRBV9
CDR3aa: ASSVDREGDTQY

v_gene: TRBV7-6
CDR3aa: ASSLLPFNTGELF

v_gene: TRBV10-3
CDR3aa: AISAQTGDSNQPQH

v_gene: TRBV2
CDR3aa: ASSWNGGDSPLH

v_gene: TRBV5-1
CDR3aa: ASATGTGGDTQY

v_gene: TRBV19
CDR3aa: ASSISQGAQPQH

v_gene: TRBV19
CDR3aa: ASTGTGFDYGYT

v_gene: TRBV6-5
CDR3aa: ASKPLASGANVLT

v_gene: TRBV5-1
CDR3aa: ASSSEGADTEAF

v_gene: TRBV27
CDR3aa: ASSLSGQGGADTQY

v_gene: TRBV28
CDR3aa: ASSLRDRDSYGYT

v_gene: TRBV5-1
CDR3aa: ASSLDSGNTIY

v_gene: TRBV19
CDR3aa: ASRRDRGYEQF

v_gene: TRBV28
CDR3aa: ASGSRGSGNTIY

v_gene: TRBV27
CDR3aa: ASSLRDRPYNEQF

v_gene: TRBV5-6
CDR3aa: ASSRDFETQY

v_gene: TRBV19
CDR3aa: ASSDRNLPEAF

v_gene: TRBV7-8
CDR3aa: ASSFRQGLVNNEQF

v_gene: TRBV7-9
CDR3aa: ASSFKGPTYEQY

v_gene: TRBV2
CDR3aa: ASSPGLPTDTQY

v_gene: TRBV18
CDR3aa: ASSPDSTEAF

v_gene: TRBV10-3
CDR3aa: AIKEGENTGELF

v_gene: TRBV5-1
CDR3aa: ASSLNTFNTEAF

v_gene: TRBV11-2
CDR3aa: ASSLGARLAGDEQF

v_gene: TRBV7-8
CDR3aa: ASSRRGSGGAGYNEQF

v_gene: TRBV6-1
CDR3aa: ASSERDVAF

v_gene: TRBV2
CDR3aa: ASTLDRYYEQY

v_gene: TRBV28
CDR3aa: ASSSGVSDGYT

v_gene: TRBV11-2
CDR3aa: ASSWDRVRVDGYT

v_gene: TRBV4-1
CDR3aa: ASSQDPAGGRNEQF